This T cell receptor beta chain was sequenced during a study of preoperative IRX-2 immunotherapy in early breast cancer. Per the germline V gene, CDR1 is MNHGY and CDR2 is SAAAGT. CDR3 length: 15 amino acids. V lost 8 bases, J lost 7 bases, and 18 bases lay in between. Sequencing was performed with immunoSEQ multiplex PCR; in TCRdb, only in-frame clones are kept and a portion is missing. The data show about 42,000 clones, with approximately 80% seen just once and more than 0.9% held by the top ten. The treatment denotes: preoperative locoregional IRX-2 cytokine immunotherapy. Patients received preoperative, locoregional IRX-2 cytokine immunotherapy in a phase Ib study. This clone occurred a few times.

This TCR derives from a human donor with breast cancer. Here the sequenced sample was tumor tissue, taken after IRX-2 immunotherapy. J is TRBJ1-6 and V is TRBV6-8; TRBD1 might be the D (5 bases). The CDR3 DNA reads TGTGCCAGCTCCCAGGGACGGTTTCCCAATTCACCCCTCCACTTT. Translating gives CASSQGRFPNSPLHF.